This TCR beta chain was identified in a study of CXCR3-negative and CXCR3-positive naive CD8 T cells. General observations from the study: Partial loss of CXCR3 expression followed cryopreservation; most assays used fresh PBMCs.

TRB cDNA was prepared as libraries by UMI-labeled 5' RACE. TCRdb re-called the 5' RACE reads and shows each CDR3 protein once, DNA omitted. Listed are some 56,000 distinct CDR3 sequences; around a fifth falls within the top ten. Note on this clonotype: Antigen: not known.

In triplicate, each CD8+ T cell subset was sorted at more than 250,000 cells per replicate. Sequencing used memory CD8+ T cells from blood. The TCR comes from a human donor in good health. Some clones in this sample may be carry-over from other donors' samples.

The CDR3 is CASSPTGTGGADTQYF. The chain couples TRBV4-3 to TRBJ2-3; with no DNA, the TCRdb D assignment of TRBD1 cannot be verified. Germline V CDR1 and CDR2: LGHNA, YSLEER. This CDR3 spans 16 amino acids.